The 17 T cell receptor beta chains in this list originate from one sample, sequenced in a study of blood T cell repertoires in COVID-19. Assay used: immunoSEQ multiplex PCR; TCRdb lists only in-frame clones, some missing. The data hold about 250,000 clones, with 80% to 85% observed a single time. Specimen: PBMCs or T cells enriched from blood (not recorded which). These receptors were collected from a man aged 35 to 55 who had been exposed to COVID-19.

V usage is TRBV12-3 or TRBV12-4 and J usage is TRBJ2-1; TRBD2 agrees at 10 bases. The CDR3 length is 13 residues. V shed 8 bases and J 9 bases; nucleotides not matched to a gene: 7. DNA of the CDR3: TGTGCCAGCGCTTCTAGCGGGGGTACTGAGCAGTTCTTC. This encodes CASASSGGTEQFF.

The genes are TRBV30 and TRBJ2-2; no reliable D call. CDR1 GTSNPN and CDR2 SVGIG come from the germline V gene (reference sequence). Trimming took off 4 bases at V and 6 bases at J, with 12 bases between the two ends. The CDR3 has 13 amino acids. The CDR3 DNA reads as TGTGCCTGGACAGGTATATTGTCCGGGGAGCTGTTTTTT. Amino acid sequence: CAWTGILSGELFF.

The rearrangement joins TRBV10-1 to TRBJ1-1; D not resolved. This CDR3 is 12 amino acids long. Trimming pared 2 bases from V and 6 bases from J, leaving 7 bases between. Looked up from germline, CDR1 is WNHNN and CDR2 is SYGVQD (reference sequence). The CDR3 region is CASSEPGSEAFF. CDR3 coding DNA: TGCGCCAGCAGTGAGCCCGGGTCTGAAGCTTTCTTT.

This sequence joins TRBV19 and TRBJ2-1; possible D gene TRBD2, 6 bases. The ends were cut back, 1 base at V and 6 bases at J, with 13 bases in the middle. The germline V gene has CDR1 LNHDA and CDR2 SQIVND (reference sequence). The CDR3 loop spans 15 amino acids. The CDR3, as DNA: TGTGCCAGTAGTATAGTAGGAGCGGGTTCCAATGAGCAGTTCTTC. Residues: CASSIVGAGSNEQFF.

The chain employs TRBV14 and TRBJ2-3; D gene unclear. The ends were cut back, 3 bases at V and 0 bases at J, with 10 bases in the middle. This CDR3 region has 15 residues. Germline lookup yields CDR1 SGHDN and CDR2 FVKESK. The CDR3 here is CASSHYFTSTDTQYF. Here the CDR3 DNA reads TGTGCCAGCAGCCATTATTTCACAAGCACAGATACGCAGTATTTT.

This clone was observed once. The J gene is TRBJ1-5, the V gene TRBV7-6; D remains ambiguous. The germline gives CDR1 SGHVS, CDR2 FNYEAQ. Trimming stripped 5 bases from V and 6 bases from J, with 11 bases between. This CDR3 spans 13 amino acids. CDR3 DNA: TGTGCCAGCAGCCCCAGGTTGGGTCAGCCCCAGCATTTT. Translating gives CASSPRLGQPQHF.

This CDR3 reads CASTPLAGVRFF. The CDR3 DNA follows: TGCGCCAGCACCCCACTAGCGGGAGTTCGGTTCTTC. This sequence joins TRBV10-2 and TRBJ2-1, with TRBD2 identical over 11 bases. This CDR3 comprises 12 residues. CDR1 and CDR2 from the germline V gene are WSHSY and SAAADI. V dropped 7 bases and J dropped 15; count of bases not matched to a gene: 8.

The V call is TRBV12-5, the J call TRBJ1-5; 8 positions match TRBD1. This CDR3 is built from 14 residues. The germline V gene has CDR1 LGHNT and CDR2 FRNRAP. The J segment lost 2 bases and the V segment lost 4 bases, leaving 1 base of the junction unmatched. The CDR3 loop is CASGSGQGNQPQHF. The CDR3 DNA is TGTGCTAGTGGTTCGGGACAGGGCAATCAGCCCCAGCATTTT.

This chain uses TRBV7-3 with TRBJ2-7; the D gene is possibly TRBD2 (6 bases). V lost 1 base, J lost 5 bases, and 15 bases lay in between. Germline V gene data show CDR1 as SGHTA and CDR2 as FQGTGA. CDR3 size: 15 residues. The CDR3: CASSLIGGKTHEQYF. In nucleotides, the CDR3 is TGTGCCAGCAGCTTAATCGGCGGGAAGACCCACGAGCAGTACTTC.

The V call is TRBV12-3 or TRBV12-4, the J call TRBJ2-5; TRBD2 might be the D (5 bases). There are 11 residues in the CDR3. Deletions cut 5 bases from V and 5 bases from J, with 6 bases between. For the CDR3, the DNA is TGTGCCAGCAGTAGAGGGGAGACCCAGTACTTC. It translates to CASSRGETQYF.

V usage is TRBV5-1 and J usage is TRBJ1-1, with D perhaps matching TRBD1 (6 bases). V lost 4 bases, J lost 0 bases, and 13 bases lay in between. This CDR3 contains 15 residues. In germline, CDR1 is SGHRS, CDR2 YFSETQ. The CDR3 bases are TGCGCCAGCAGCACCGGACAGATCATGAACACTGAAGCTTTCTTT. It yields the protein CASSTGQIMNTEAFF.

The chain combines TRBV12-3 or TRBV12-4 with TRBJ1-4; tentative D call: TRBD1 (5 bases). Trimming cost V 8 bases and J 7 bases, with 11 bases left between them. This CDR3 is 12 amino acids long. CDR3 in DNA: TGTGCCAGCGGGGGGGTTGGTGAAAAACTGTTTTTT. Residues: CASGGVGEKLFF.

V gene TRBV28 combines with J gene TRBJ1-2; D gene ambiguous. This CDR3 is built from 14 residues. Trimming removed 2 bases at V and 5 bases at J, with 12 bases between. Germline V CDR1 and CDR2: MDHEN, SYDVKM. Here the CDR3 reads CASSLIREGYGYTF. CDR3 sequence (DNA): TGTGCCAGCAGTTTAATCCGGGAAGGGTATGGCTACACCTTC.

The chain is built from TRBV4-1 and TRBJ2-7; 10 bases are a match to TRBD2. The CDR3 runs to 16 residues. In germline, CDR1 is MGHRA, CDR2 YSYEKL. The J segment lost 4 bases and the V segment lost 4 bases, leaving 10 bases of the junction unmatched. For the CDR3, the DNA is TGCGCCAGCAGCCGAGAACAACCGGGACTAGCGTACGAGCAGTACTTC. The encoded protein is CASSREQPGLAYEQYF.

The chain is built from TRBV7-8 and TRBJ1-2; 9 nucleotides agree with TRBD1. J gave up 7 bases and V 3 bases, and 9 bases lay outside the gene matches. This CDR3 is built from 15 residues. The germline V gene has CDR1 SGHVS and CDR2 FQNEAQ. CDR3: CASSLAAGTGRGYTF. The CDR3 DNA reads TGTGCCAGCAGCTTGGCTGCCGGGACAGGGCGTGGCTACACCTTC.

The CDR3 region has the DNA TGTGCCAGCAGCTTAGCGCGACAGTTCGGCAATCAGCCCCAGCATTTT. The encoded protein is CASSLARQFGNQPQHF. The V call is TRBV7-8, the J call TRBJ1-5; tentative D call: TRBD1 (5 bases). The CDR3 is 16 residues long. From germline, CDR1 is SGHVS and CDR2 FQNEAQ. The V gene lost 0 bases and the J gene lost 2 bases, with 11 bases spanning the gap.

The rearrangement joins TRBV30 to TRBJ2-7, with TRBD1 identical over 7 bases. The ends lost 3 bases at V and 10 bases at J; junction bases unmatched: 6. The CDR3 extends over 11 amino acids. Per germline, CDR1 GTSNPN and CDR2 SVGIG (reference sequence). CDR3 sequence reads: CAWSLKGAQYF. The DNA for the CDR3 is TGTGCCTGGAGCCTAAAGGGGGCTCAGTACTTC.